What follows is one TCR beta chain and its context. Its antigen is undetermined. CDR3 and TCR beta VDJ profiling relied on a genomic DNA template. Via MiXCR, TCRdb re-called the reads, giving one row per CDR3 protein. Of some 410,000 distinct CDR3 sequences in the sample, 55% to 75% were seen once. This specimen comes from a study of CD8+CD57+ T cells in acquired aplastic anemia. Study context: Where healthy donors were concerned, CD4+ cells averaged approximately 11 million reads. Overall study findings and caveats: Fewer than 30 CD8+ CDR3 sequences were shared between patients and controls.

J was trimmed by 5 bases and V by 0 bases; bases with no gene match: 7. Per the germline V gene, CDR1 is LGHDT and CDR2 is YNNKEL (reference sequence). CDR3 length equals 17 residues. The receptor's source is a human donor in good health, serving as a control. This chain links TRBV3-1 with TRBJ2-2; 9 bases fit TRBD2. The specimen sequenced was sorted CD4+, CD8+, or CD8+CD57+ T cells (not recorded which) from PBMCs. In DNA, the CDR3 is TGTGCCAGCAGCCAAGAAAGGCTAGCGGGGAGTACCGGGGAGCTGTTTTTT. This sequence encodes CASSQERLAGSTGELFF.